This TCR beta chain was observed in a study of T cell responses to AZD1222 COVID-19 vaccine. Some clones are missing from TCRdb's copy, which holds only in-frame ones; the method was immunoSEQ multiplex PCR. The sample lists fewer than 200,000 clones, 70% to 90% occurring once. This CDR3 has 13 amino acids. Germline V gene sequence: CDR1 SNHLY, CDR2 FYNNEI. V gave up 11 bases and J gave up 0 bases, with 10 bases separating them. Sequenced material: peripheral blood, taken on day 0 of AZD1222 vaccination. The clonotype comes from an adult in good health. The rearrangement uses TRBV2 and TRBJ1-4; unclear D gene. DNA for the CDR3: TGTGCCGCGACTCCTTCAACTAATGAAAAACTGTTTTTT. Translated, it gives CAATPSTNEKLFF.